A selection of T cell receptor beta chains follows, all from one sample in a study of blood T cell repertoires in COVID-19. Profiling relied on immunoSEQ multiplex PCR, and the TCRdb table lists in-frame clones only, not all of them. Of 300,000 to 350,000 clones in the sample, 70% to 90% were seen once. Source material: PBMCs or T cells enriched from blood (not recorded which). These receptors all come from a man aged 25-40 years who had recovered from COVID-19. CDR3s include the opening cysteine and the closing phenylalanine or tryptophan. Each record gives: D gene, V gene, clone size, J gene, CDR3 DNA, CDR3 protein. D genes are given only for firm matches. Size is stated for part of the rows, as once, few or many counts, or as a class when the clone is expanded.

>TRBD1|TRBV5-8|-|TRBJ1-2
TGTGCCAGCAGCTTGGGAAGGGACAGGCTATCTAACTATGGCTACACCTTC
CASSLGRDRLSNYGYTF
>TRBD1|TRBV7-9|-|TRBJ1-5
TGTGCCAGCAGCTCCGGACAGGGGGCACGGGAGCCCCAGCATTTT
CASSSGQGAREPQHF
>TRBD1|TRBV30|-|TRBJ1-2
TGTGCCTGGAGACCACCGGGACAGGGAGGCGGCTACACCTTC
CAWRPPGQGGGYTF
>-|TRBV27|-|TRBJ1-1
TGTGCCACCCGGAACAGGGTAGGGACTGAAGCTTTCTTT
CATRNRVGTEAFF
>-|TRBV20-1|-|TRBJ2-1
TGCAGTGCTAGTACACGTATCGATGAGCAGTTCTTC
CSASTRIDEQFF
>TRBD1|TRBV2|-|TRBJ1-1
TGTGCCAGCAGTGTCGACAGGGCCTCGAACACTGAAGCTTTCTTT
CASSVDRASNTEAFF
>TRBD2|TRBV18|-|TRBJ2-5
TGTGCCAGCTCACCCCGGACTAGCAGGGAGACCCAGTACTTC
CASSPRTSRETQYF
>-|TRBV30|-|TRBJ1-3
TGTGCCTGGAACGCTGGACTGACTGGAAACACCATATATTTT
CAWNAGLTGNTIYF
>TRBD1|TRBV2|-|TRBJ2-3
TGTGCCAGGTCCTCAGGGGGCAGTAGCACAGATACGCAGTATTTT
CARSSGGSSTDTQYF
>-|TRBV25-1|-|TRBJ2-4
TGTGCCAGCAGTGAAAGGGGGATAGCCAAAAACATTCAGTACTTC
CASSERGIAKNIQYF
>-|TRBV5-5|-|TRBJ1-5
TGTGCCAGCAGCCCGTTCGGTTACAATCAGCCCCAGCATTTT
CASSPFGYNQPQHF
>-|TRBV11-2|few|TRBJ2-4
TGTGCCAGCAGCTTAGAGACAGTCTCCAAAAACATTCAGTACTTC
CASSLETVSKNIQYF
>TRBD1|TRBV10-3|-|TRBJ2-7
TGTGCCATCAGTGAGAGTAACCGGGACAGGCTAGGCGAGCAGTACTTC
CAISESNRDRLGEQYF
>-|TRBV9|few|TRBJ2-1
TGTGCCAGCAGCTCCCGTGGGGTAGACAGCTCCTACAATGAGCAGTTCTTC
CASSSRGVDSSYNEQFF
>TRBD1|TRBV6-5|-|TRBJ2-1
TGTGCCAGCAGTCATCCCGGGACAGTCTTCAATGAGCAGTTCTTC
CASSHPGTVFNEQFF
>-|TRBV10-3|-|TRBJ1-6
TGTGCCATCAGTGCCCTCGGGGACACCGATAATTCACCCCTCCACTTT
CAISALGDTDNSPLHF
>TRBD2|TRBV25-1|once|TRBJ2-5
TGTGCCAGCAGTAGTTGGACTAGCGGGGGGGGAGAGACCCAGTACTTC
CASSSWTSGGGETQYF
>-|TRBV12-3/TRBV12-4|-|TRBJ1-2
TGTGCCAGCAGTTTAGGGGGCGCCTATGGCTACACCTTC
CASSLGGAYGYTF
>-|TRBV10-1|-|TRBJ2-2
TGCGCCAGCAGTGGGACAGCCCCGAAGCCCCTTACCGGGGAGCTGTTTTTT
CASSGTAPKPLTGELFF
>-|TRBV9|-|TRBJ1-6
TGTGCCAGCAGCGTAGAACGGGCGGGGAATTCACCCCTCCACTTT
CASSVERAGNSPLHF
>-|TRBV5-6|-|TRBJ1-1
TGTGCCAGCAGCTCCACCCCTCGGGGTGGGACTGAAGCTTTCTTT
CASSSTPRGGTEAFF
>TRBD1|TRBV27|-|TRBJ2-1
TGTGCCAGCAGTCTTACAAGGACAGGGCCGCGCTACAATGAGCAGTTCTTC
CASSLTRTGPRYNEQFF
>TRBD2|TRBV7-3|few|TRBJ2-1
TGTGCCAGCAGCTTAGGACTAGCGGGGAACAATGAGCAGTTCTTC
CASSLGLAGNNEQFF
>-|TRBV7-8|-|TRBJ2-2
TGTGCCAGCAGCCCCCCGGGTAAGGTGAACACCGGGGAGCTGTTTTTT
CASSPPGKVNTGELFF
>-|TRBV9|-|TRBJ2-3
TGTGCCAGCAGCGTAGAGCCGAGCACAGATACGCAGTATTTT
CASSVEPSTDTQYF
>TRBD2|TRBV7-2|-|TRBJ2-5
TGTGCCAGCAGTCTTAGCGGGGGTACTTTGGGGGCCCAGTACTTC
CASSLSGGTLGAQYF
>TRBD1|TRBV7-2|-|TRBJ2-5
TGTGCCAGCAGCTTAGCGGGACAGGGGGCCCAGTACTTC
CASSLAGQGAQYF
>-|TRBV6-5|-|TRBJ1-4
TGTGCCAGCAGTTTCTCGGGAGGTTCGCAAAAACTGTTTTTT
CASSFSGGSQKLFF
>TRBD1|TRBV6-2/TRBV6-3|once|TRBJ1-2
TGTGCCAGCAGTCCGGACAGGAAGAACTATGGCTACACCTTC
CASSPDRKNYGYTF
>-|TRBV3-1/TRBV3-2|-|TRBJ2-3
TGTGCCAGCAGCCTTTCGGGGACAGATACGCAGTATTTT
CASSLSGTDTQYF
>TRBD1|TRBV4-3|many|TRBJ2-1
TGCGCCAGCAGCCAAGATGGGACAGCGCCCTACAATGAGCAGTTCTTC
CASSQDGTAPYNEQFF
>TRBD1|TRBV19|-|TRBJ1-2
TGTGCCAGTACCAGAGGGACAGGGGAATATGGCTACACCTTC
CASTRGTGEYGYTF
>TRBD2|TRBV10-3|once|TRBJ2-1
TGTGCCATCAGTGAGTCCCGGACTAGCGGTTACAATGAGCAGTTCTTC
CAISESRTSGYNEQFF
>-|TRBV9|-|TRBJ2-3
TGTGCCAGCAGCGTAGAGGGGGTAAACACAGATACGCAGTATTTT
CASSVEGVNTDTQYF
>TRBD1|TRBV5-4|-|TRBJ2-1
TGTGCCAGCAGCTTGTTAGGGACAGGGGTATACAATGAGCAGTTCTTC
CASSLLGTGVYNEQFF
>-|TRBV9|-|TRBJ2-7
TGTGCCAGCAGCGTAGGACAGAGCCCCTACGAGCAGTACTTC
CASSVGQSPYEQYF
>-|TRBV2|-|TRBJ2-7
TGTGCCAGCAGTGAAAGGCGGCCATCCTACGAGCAGTACTTC
CASSERRPSYEQYF
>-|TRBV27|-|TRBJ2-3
TGTGCCAGCGGCTCCCGGGCGGGGACAGATACGCAGTATTTT
CASGSRAGTDTQYF
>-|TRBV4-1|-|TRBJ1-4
TGCGCCAGCAGACAACAGGGATATGCAACTAATGAAAAACTGTTTTTT
CASRQQGYATNEKLFF
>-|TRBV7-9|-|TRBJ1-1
TGTGCCAGCAGCTTTCCCGGGGTCCCCACTGAAGCTTTCTTT
CASSFPGVPTEAFF
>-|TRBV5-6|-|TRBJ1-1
TGTGCCAGCAGCCCATTTGGACAGCCAAACACTGAAGCTTTCTTT
CASSPFGQPNTEAFF
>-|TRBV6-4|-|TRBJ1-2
TGTGCCAGCAGTGTCAGGGGTGGAGGCTACACCTTC
CASSVRGGGYTF
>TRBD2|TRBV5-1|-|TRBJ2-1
TGCGCCAGCAGCTTGGGAGCGGGGGGCCCCTCCTACAATGAGCAGTTCTTC
CASSLGAGGPSYNEQFF
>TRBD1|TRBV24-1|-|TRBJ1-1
TGTGCCACCAGTGGGGGACAGGGGAGGAGTACTGAAGCTTTCTTT
CATSGGQGRSTEAFF
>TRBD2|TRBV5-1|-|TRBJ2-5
TGCGCCAGCAGCTTGGGACTAGCGGGGGTTCCGAATCAAGAGACCCAGTACTTC
CASSLGLAGVPNQETQYF
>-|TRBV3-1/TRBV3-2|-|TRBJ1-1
TGTGCCAGCAGCCAAGAATACAGGGCGGGCACTGAAGCTTTCTTT
CASSQEYRAGTEAFF
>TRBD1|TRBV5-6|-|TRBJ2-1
TGTGCCAGCAGCTTAACCGGGACAGGAGGTTATTATGAGCAGTTCTTC
CASSLTGTGGYYEQFF
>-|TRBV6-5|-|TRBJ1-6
TGTGCCAGCAGTTCGGAGCTCTCCTATAATTCACCCCTCCACTTT
CASSSELSYNSPLHF
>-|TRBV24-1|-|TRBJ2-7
TGTGCCACCAGTGATGGACAAGGGCCTCGGCAGTACTTC
CATSDGQGPRQYF
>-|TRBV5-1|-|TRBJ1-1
TGCGCCAGCAGCTTAGGCGGGAGGGGAACTGAAGCTTTCTTT
CASSLGGRGTEAFF